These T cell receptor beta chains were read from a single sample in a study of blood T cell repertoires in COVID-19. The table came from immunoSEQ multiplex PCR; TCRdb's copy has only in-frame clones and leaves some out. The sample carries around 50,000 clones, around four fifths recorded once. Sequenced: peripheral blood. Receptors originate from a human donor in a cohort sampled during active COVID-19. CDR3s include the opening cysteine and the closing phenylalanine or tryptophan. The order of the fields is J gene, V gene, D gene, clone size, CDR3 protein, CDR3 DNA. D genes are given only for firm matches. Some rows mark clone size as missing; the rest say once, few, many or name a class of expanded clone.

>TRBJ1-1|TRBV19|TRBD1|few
CASHFRQGAGNTEAFF
TGTGCCAGCCATTTTCGACAGGGGGCAGGGAACACTGAAGCTTTCTTT
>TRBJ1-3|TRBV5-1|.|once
CASSSLPTGSGNTIYF
TGCGCCAGCAGCTCCCTACCGACGGGCTCTGGAAACACCATATATTTT
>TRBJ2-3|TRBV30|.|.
CAWSVPDFRDTQYF
TGTGCCTGGAGTGTTCCGGACTTTAGGGATACGCAGTATTTT
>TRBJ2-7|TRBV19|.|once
CASSIQAVSYEQYF
TGTGCCAGTAGTATCCAGGCCGTCTCCTACGAGCAGTACTTC
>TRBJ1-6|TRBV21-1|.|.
CASSKVGTGHSPLHF
TGTGCCAGCAGCAAAGTAGGGACAGGGCACTCACCCCTCCACTTT
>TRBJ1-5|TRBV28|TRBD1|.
CASSSRQGSNQPQHF
TGTGCCAGCAGTTCACGACAGGGTTCAAATCAGCCCCAGCATTTT
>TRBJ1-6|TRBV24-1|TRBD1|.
CAPRVLGQGLNNSPLHF
TGTGCCCCCCGTGTCCTCGGACAGGGTTTGAATAATTCACCCCTCCACTTT
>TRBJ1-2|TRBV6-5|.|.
CASGTGFYGYTF
TGTGCCAGCGGCACAGGGTTCTATGGCTACACCTTC
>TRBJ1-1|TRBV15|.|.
CATSRDKGLNTEAFF
TGTGCCACCAGCAGAGATAAGGGGCTGAACACTGAAGCTTTCTTT
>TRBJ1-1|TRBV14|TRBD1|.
CASSQDRGRRAFF
TGTGCCAGCAGCCAAGACAGGGGGCGGCGAGCTTTCTTT
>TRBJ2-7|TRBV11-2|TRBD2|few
CASSSGSGGPYEQYF
TGTGCCAGCAGCTCTGGTAGCGGGGGTCCCTACGAGCAGTACTTC
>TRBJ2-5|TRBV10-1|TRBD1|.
CASSDLDGTGKETQYF
TGCGCCAGCAGTGACCTCGATGGGACAGGGAAAGAGACCCAGTACTTC
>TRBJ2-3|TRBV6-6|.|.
CASSTPLAYTQYF
TGTGCCAGCAGTACCCCGTTAGCGTATACGCAGTATTTT
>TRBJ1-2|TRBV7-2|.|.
CASTVNRGRHGYTF
TGTGCCAGCACCGTAAACCGAGGGCGCCACGGCTACACCTTC
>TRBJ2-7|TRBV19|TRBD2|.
CASSMPRRGGNDEQYF
TGTGCCAGTAGTATGCCACGGCGGGGGGGAAACGACGAGCAGTACTTC
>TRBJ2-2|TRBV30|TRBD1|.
CAWKTGGAGGELFF
TGTGCCTGGAAAACAGGGGGTGCGGGCGGGGAGCTGTTTTTT
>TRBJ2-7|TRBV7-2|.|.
CASSLMSGTYEQYF
TGTGCCAGCAGCTTAATGTCGGGAACCTACGAGCAGTACTTC
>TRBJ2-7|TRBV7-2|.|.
CASSYIQGSYEQYF
TGTGCCAGCAGCTATATACAGGGCTCCTACGAGCAGTACTTC
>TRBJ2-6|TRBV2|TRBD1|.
CASSFSDRRSSGANVLTF
TGTGCCAGCAGTTTTTCGGACAGGCGGAGCTCTGGGGCCAACGTCCTGACTTTC
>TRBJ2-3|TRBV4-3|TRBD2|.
CASSRGTSGGAIDTQYF
TGCGCCAGCAGCCGGGGGACTAGCGGGGGGGCCATAGATACGCAGTATTTT
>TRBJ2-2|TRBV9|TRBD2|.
CASSVARTSGGARTGELFF
TGTGCCAGCAGCGTGGCCAGGACTAGCGGGGGGGCTCGCACCGGGGAGCTGTTTTTT
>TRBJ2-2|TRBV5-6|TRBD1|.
CASSSWDRNTGELFF
TGTGCCAGCAGCTCCTGGGACAGAAACACCGGGGAGCTGTTTTTT
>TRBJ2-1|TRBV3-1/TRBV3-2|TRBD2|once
CASSRAGGRNEQFF
TGTGCCAGCAGTCGGGCGGGGGGCCGCAATGAGCAGTTCTTC
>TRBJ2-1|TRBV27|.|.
CASSPYHNEQFF
TGTGCCAGCAGTCCCTATCACAATGAGCAGTTCTTC
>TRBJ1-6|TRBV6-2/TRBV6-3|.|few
CASSVRVPSNSPLHF
TGTGCCAGCAGCGTGAGGGTGCCGAGTAATTCACCCCTCCACTTT
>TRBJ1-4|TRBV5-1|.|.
CASSLGWEGEKLFF
TGCGCCAGCAGCTTAGGGTGGGAGGGTGAAAAACTGTTTTTT
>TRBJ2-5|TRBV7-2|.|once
CASSLSRETQYF
TGTGCCAGCAGCTTATCTAGGGAGACCCAGTACTTC
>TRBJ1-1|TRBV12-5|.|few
CASGLALSMGGGTEAFF
TGTGCTAGTGGTTTGGCCCTTTCGATGGGGGGAGGCACTGAAGCTTTCTTT
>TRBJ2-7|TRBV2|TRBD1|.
CASRGGGGQGTYEQYF
TGTGCCAGCAGAGGGGGTGGGGGACAGGGGACCTACGAGCAGTACTTC
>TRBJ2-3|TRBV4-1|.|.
CASSQDIERDTQYF
TGCGCCAGCAGCCAAGATATAGAAAGAGATACGCAGTATTTT
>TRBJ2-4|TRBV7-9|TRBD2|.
CASSSSGGAKNIQYF
TGTGCCAGCAGCTCTAGCGGGGGGGCCAAAAACATTCAGTACTTC
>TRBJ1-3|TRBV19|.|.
CASQSLDFRGAGSGNTIYF
TGTGCCAGTCAGTCGCTAGATTTCAGGGGCGCGGGCTCTGGAAACACCATATATTTT
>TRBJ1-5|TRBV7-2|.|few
CASSLDDIQPQHF
TGTGCCAGCAGCTTAGATGACATTCAGCCCCAGCATTTT
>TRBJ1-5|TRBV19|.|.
CASSIRGSQPQHF
TGTGCCAGTAGTATTAGGGGTAGTCAGCCCCAGCATTTT
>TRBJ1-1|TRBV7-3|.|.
CASSPGTGGTEAFF
TGTGCCAGCAGCCCCGGGACTGGGGGCACTGAAGCTTTCTTT
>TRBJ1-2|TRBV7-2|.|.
CASNRGGYYGYTF
TGTGCCAGCAATCGGGGGGGCTACTATGGCTACACCTTC
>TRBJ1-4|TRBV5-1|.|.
CASGDTAGDEKLFF
TGCGCCAGCGGGGATACGGCAGGGGATGAAAAACTGTTTTTT
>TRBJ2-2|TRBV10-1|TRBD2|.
CASSDQRGTGELFF
TGCGCCAGCAGTGATCAGCGGGGGACCGGGGAGCTGTTTTTT
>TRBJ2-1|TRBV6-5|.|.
CASSYDPDREQFF
TGTGCCAGCAGTTACGACCCGGACAGAGAGCAGTTCTTC
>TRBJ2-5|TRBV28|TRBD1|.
CASSSSGTGGVETQYF
TGTGCCAGCAGTTCATCCGGGACAGGAGGCGTAGAGACCCAGTACTTC
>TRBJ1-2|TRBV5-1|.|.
CASSLGGASGYGYTF
TGCGCCAGCAGCTTGGGTGGGGCGTCCGGGTATGGCTACACCTTC
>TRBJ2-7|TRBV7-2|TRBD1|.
CASSLRSPGQGTTYEQYF
TGTGCCAGCAGCTTACGGTCCCCCGGACAGGGAACGACCTACGAGCAGTACTTC
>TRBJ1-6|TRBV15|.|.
CATSSLGSSPLHF
TGTGCCACCAGCAGCCTTGGTAGCTCACCCCTCCACTTT
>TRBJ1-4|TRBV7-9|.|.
CASSLGGQGSEKLFF
TGTGCCAGCAGCTTAGGGGGCCAGGGAAGCGAAAAACTGTTTTTT
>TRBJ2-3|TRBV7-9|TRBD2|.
CASSWWRGNTDTQYF
TGTGCCAGCAGCTGGTGGCGGGGGAACACAGATACGCAGTATTTT
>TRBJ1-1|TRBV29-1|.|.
CSVDVRGGPEAFF
TGCAGCGTTGACGTCAGGGGAGGGCCTGAAGCTTTCTTT
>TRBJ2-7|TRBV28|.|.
CASSLPRGPYEQYF
TGTGCCAGCAGTTTACCCAGGGGCCCATACGAGCAGTACTTC
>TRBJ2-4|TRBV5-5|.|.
CASSFRGEDIQYF
TGTGCCAGCAGCTTCAGGGGTGAAGACATTCAGTACTTC
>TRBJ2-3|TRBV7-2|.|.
CASSFFSSTDTQYF
TGTGCCAGCAGCTTCTTCAGTAGCACAGATACGCAGTATTTT
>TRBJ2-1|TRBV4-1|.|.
CASSQESTPRTRSNEQFF
TGCGCCAGCAGCCAAGAATCGACCCCCCGGACAAGGTCAAATGAGCAGTTCTTC